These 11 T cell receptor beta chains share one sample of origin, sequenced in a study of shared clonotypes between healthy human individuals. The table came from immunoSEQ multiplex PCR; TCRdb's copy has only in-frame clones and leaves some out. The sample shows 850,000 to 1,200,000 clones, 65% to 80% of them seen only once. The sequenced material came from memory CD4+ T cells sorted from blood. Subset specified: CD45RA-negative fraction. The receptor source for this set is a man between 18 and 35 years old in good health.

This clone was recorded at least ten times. CDR3 nucleotide sequence: TGTGCCAGCTGGTCCCAGGACCCGGGGGGCTACACCTTC. Translation gives CASWSQDPGGYTF. The chain uses TRBV27 and TRBJ1-2; D call uncertain. The CDR3 contains 13 residues. The V end lost 8 bases, the J end lost 8 bases, and 18 bases lay between the germline ends. CDR1 is MNHEY and CDR2 is SMNVEV in the germline V gene (reference sequence).

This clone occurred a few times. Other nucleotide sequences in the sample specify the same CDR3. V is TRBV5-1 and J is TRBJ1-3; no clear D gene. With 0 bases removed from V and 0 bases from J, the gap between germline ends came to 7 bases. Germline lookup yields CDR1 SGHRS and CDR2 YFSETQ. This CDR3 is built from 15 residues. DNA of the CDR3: TGCGCCAGCAGCTTGGCTGGGAGCTCTGGAAACACCATATATTTT. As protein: CASSLAGSSGNTIYF.

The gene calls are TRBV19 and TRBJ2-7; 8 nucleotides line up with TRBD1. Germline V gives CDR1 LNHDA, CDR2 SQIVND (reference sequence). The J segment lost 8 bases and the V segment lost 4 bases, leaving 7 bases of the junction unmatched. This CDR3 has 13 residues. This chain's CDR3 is CASSTRGQGKQYF. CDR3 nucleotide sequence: TGTGCCAGTAGTACTCGCGGACAGGGAAAGCAGTACTTC.

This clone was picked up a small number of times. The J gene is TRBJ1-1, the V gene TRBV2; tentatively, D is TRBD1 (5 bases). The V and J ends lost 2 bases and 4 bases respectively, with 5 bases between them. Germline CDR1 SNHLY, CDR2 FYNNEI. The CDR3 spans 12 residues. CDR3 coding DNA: TGTGCCAGCAGTGAAACAGGCACTGAAGCTTTCTTT. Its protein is CASSETGTEAFF.

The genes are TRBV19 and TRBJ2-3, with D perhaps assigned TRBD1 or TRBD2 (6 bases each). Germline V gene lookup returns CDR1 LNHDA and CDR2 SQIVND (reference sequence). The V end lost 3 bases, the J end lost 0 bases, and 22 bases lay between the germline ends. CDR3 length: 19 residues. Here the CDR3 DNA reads TGTGCCAGTAGTATTCACGGGGGCAACAGGGCCGATAGCACAGATACGCAGTATTTT. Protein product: CASSIHGGNRADSTDTQYF.

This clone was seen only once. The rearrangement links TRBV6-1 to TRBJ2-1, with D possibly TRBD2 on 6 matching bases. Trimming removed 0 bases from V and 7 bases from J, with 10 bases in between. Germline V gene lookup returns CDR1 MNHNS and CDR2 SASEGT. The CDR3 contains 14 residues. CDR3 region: CASSEAGTLNEQFF. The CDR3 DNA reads TGTGCCAGCAGTGAAGCAGGGACTCTGAATGAGCAGTTCTTC.

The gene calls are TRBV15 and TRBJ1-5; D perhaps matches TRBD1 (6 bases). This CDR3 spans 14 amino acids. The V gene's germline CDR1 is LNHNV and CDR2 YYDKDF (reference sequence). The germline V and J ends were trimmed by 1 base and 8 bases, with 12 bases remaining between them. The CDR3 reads CATSRGVDSEPQHF. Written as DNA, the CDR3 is TGTGCCACCAGCAGAGGGGTGGACAGTGAGCCCCAGCATTTT. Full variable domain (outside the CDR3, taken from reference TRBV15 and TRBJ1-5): DAMVIQNPRYQVTQFGKPVTLSCSQTLNHNVMYWYQQKSSQAPKLLFHYYDKDFNNEADTPDNFQSRRPNTSFCFLDIRSPGLGDTAMYLCATSRGVDSEPQHFGDGTRLSIL.

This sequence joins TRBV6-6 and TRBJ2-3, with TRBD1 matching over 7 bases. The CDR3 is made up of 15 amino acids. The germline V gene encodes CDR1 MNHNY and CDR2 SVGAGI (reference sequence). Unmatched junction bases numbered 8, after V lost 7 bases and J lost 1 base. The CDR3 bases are TGTGCCAGCACCCAGACAGGGATAGGCACAGATACGCAGTATTTT. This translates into CASTQTGIGTDTQYF.

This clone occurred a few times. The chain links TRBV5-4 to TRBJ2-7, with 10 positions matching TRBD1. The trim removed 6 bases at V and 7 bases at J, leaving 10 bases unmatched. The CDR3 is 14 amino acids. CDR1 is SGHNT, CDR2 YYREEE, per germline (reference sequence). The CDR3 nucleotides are TGTGCCAGCAAACGGGACAGGGGACCTACGGAGCAGTACTTC. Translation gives CASKRDRGPTEQYF.

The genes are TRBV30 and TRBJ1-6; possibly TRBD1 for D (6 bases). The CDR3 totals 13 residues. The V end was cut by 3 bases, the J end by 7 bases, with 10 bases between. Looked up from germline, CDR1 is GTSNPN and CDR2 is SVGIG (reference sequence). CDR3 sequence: CAWRTGRNSPLHF. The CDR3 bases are TGTGCCTGGAGGACAGGCAGGAATTCACCCCTCCACTTT.

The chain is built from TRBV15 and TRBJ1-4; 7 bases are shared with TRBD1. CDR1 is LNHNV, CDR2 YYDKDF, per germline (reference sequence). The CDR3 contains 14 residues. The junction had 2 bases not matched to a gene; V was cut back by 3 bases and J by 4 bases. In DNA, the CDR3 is TGTGCCACCAGCAGGGGACAGAATAATGAAAAACTGTTTTTT. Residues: CATSRGQNNEKLFF.